This TCR beta chain appears in the sequencing data of a study of cytomegalovirus exposure and HLA in healthy donors. Across the whole study: Out of 398 genotyped donors, roughly 83% belonged to the Caucasian-associated ancestry cluster.

The ends were cut back, 10 bases at V and 4 bases at J, with 17 bases in the middle. The CDR3 consists of 14 residues. Germline loops: CDR1 MDHEN, CDR2 SYDVKM. This PCR relied on a set of 60 Vbeta primers and 13 Jbeta primers. Assay used: immunoSEQ multiplex PCR; TCRdb lists only in-frame clones, some missing. Among 250,000 to 350,000 clones listed, around 66% were seen once. The V gene is TRBV28, the J gene TRBJ1-3; D unclear. The sample was PBMCs. This receptor was identified in a female donor in good health and CMV-seronegative. The CDR3 is CATNRGSIGNTIYF. The DNA for the CDR3 is TGTGCCACCAACCGCGGGAGCATCGGAAACACCATATATTTT.